A selection of T cell receptor beta chains follows, all from one sample in a study of blood T cell repertoires in COVID-19. Libraries were prepared by immunoSEQ multiplex PCR; TCRdb keeps only in-frame clonotypes and omits some of them. The sample contains over 120,000 clones, nearly 90% of which appear only once. Sequencing used peripheral blood. Every receptor here comes from a man between 65 and 85 years old with acute or convalescent COVID-19. Each CDR3 is given without its conserved first and last residue.

>TRBJ1-6|TRBV5-1
ASSLAPAGPDSPLH
>TRBJ2-7|TRBV3-1/TRBV3-2
ASSQALRGQEQY
>TRBJ1-2|TRBV18
ASSPGQAYGYT
>TRBJ1-5|TRBV19
ASSIDRGRGQPQH
>TRBJ2-6|TRBV2
ASRQDSTGANVLT
>TRBJ1-5|TRBV28
ASSSSLGTTPQH
>TRBJ1-4|TRBV27
ASSLLRTDRNEKLF
>TRBJ2-5|TRBV6-9
ASSPRYQETQY
>TRBJ1-2|TRBV6-1
ASSDSAAGQGTYGYT
>TRBJ1-6|TRBV4-1
ASSQDWAGSYNSPLH
>TRBJ1-6|TRBV27
ASSSRPYSPLH
>TRBJ1-5|TRBV19
ASTPLNTLNQPQH
>TRBJ1-2|TRBV7-2
ASSLVVGGYGYT
>TRBJ1-1|TRBV7-3
ASRQQAGVITEAF
>TRBJ1-5|TRBV24-1
ATSDLKGPVNQPQH
>TRBJ2-5|TRBV14
ASSRRLAALGETQY
>TRBJ2-1|TRBV29-1
SAPGTSHNNEQF
>TRBJ2-5|TRBV19
ASSIQGGTGGQETQY
>TRBJ1-2|TRBV7-9
ASSLIQQYGYT
>TRBJ2-2|TRBV10-1
ASSRDSANTGELF
>TRBJ2-7|TRBV6-1
ASSEVLGKGQQQY
>TRBJ2-7|TRBV19
ASSIISGTHEQY
>TRBJ1-2|TRBV6-6
ASSYQSEYGYT
>TRBJ2-1|TRBV5-4
ASSSGGTGREQF
>TRBJ2-7|TRBV28
ASSYSSWEQY
>TRBJ1-1|TRBV10-3
AISESSPPEAF
>TRBJ1-1|TRBV6-4
ASRLTGQSTEAF
>TRBJ2-1|TRBV14
ASSQLDYYNEQF
>TRBJ1-6|TRBV2
ASSGARAGRSPLH
>TRBJ2-7|TRBV18
ASSPEAGPYEQY
>TRBJ1-3|TRBV28
ASSTGNTIY
>TRBJ2-1|TRBV19
ASSMQETARGAQF
>TRBJ2-3|TRBV3-1/TRBV3-2
ASSRGRASLGHDTQY
>TRBJ2-5|TRBV7-2
ASSLGVGGRGETQY
>TRBJ1-1|TRBV29-1
SGGRLNTEAF
>TRBJ1-2|TRBV3-1/TRBV3-2
ASSQDPQGNGYT
>TRBJ2-2|TRBV5-1
ASSLTASGHGATGELF
>TRBJ1-4|TRBV10-3
AISGQQALNEKLF
>TRBJ2-2|TRBV5-1
ASSLEYVANTGELF
>TRBJ2-7|TRBV7-7
ASSLGVSGGPYEQY
>TRBJ1-2|TRBV19
ASSPQGKVGGYT
>TRBJ2-3|TRBV10-1
ASSLAVRTDTQY
>TRBJ1-5|TRBV28
ASSLIGDTYNQPQH
>TRBJ2-5|TRBV6-5
ASRGTSGAQETQY
>TRBJ1-1|TRBV6-5
ASSLGGEAF
>TRBJ1-6|TRBV19
ASSLRTGADNSPLH
>TRBJ1-1|TRBV5-1
ASSLVRVGNTEAF
>TRBJ2-1|TRBV3-1/TRBV3-2
ASRPPGGRSEQF
>TRBJ2-5|TRBV19
ASSAPTGGGETQY
>TRBJ2-7|TRBV2
ASSPGAYEQY
>TRBJ2-5|TRBV2
ASSDQASGRGTQY
>TRBJ1-2|TRBV7-9
AGSSVSSYGYT
>TRBJ1-1|TRBV4-1
ASSQEDRVSF
>TRBJ1-2|TRBV19
ATYVRGNYGYT
>TRBJ1-4|TRBV28
ASSLQGTRVEKLF